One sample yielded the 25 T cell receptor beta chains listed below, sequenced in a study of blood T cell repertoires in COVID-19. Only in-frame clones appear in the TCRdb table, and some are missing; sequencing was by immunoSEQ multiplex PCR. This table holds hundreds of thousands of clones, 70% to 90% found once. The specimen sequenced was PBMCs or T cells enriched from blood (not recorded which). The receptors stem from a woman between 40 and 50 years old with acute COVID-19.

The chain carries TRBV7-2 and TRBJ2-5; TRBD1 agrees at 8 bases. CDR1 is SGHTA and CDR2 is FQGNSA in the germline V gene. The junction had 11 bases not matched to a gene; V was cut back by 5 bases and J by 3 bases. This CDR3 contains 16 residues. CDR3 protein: CASSPRTGTEEETQYF. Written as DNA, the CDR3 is TGTGCCAGCAGCCCGAGGACAGGGACGGAGGAAGAGACCCAGTACTTC.

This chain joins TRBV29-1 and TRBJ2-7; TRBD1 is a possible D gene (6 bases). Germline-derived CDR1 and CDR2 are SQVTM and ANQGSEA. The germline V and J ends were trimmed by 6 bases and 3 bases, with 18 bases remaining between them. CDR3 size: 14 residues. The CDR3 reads CSVRLQGRGYEQYV. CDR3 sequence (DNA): TGCAGCGTCCGCCTACAGGGTCGGGGCTACGAGCAGTACGTC.

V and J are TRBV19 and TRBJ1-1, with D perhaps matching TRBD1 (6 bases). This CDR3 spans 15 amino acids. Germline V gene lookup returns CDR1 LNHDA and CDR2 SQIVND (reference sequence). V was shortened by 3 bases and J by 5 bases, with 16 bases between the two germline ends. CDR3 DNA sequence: TGTGCCAGTAGTATTGCAGTCAGGGGTCGGACTGAAGCTTTCTTT. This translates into CASSIAVRGRTEAFF.

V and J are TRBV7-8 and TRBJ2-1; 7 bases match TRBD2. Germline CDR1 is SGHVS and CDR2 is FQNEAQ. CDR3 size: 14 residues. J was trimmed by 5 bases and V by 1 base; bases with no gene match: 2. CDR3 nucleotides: TGTGCCAGCAGCTTAGGGCGGGAGCACAATGAGCAGTTCTTC. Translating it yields CASSLGREHNEQFF.

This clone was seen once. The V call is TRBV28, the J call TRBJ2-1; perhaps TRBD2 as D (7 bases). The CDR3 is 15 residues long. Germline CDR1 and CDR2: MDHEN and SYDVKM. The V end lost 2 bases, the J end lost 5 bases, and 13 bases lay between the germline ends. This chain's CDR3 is CASSLPGGEHNEQFF. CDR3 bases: TGTGCCAGCAGTTTACCGGGGGGCGAACACAATGAGCAGTTCTTC.

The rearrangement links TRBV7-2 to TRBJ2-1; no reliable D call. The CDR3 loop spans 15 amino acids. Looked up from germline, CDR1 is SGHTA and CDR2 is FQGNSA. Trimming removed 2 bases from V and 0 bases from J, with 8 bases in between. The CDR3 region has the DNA TGTGCCAGCAGCTTAATGGTGAGCTCCTACAATGAGCAGTTCTTC. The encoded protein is CASSLMVSSYNEQFF.

The CDR3 loop is CAWSIAYNEQFF. The DNA for the CDR3 is TGTGCCTGGAGTATCGCCTACAATGAGCAGTTCTTC. V is TRBV30 and J is TRBJ2-1, with unresolved D. Per the germline V gene, CDR1 is GTSNPN and CDR2 is SVGIG (reference sequence). The CDR3 runs 12 residues. V was clipped by 2 bases and J by 2 bases, with 4 bases between them.

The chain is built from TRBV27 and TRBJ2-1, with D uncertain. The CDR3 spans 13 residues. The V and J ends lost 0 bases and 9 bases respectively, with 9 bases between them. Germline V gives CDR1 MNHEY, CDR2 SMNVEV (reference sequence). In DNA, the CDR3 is TGTGCCAGCAGTTTATCGGTACAGAGTGAGCAGTTCTTC. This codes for CASSLSVQSEQFF.

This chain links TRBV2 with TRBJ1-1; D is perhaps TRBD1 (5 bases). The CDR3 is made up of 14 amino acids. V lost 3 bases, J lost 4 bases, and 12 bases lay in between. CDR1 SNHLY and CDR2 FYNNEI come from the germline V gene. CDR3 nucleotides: TGTGCCAGCAGTGAGGCCCTGGGGGGCACTGAAGCTTTCTTT. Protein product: CASSEALGGTEAFF.

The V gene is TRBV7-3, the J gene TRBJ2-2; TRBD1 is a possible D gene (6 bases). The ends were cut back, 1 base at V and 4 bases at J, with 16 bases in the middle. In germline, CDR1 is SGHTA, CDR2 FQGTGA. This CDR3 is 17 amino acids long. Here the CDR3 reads CASSLRSGTGFTGELFF. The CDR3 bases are TGTGCCAGCAGCTTAAGATCCGGAACAGGGTTCACCGGGGAGCTGTTTTTT.

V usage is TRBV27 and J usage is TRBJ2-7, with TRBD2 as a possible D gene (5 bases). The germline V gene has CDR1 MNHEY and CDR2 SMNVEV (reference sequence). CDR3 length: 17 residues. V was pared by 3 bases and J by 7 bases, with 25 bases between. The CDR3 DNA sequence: TGTGCCAGCAGTTTCCTAGACAAGGACTTAACTGCAGTTGAGCAGTACGTC. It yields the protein CASSFLDKDLTAVEQYV.

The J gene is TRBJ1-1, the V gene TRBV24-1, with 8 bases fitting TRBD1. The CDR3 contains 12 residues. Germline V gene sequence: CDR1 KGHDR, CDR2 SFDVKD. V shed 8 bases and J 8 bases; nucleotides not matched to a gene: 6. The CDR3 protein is CATNKGTGEAFF. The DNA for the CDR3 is TGTGCCACCAACAAAGGGACAGGAGAAGCTTTCTTT.

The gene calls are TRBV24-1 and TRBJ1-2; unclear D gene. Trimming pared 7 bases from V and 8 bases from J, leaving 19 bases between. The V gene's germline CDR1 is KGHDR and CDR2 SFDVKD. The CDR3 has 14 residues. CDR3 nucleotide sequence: TGTGCCACCAGCGACGGAAGCCTAAGGGAGGGCTACACCTTC. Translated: CATSDGSLREGYTF.

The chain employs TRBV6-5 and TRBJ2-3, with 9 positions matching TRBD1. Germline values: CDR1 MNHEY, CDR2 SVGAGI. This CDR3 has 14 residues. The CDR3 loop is CATTGGIGTDTQYF. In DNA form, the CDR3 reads TGTGCTACCACAGGGGGCATCGGGACAGATACGCAGTATTTT.

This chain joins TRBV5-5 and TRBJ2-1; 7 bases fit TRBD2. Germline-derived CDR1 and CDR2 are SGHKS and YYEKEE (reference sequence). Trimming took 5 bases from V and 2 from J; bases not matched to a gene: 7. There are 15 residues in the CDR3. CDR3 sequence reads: CASSPLGGTYNEQFF. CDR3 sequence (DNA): TGTGCCAGCAGTCCCCTGGGAGGGACCTACAATGAGCAGTTCTTC.

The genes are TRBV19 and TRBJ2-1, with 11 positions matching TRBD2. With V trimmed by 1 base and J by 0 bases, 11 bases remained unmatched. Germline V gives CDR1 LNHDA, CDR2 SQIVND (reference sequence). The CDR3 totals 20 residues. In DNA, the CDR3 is TGTGCCAGTAGTATAGGGCGTAGCGGGAGGGCCGGGAGCTCCTACAATGAGCAGTTCTTC. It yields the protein CASSIGRSGRAGSSYNEQFF.

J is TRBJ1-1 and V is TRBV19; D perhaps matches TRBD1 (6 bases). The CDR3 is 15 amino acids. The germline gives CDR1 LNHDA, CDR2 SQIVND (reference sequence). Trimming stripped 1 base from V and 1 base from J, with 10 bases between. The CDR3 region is CASSIGGTTNTEAFF. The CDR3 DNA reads TGTGCCAGTAGTATAGGGGGGACAACGAACACTGAAGCTTTCTTT.

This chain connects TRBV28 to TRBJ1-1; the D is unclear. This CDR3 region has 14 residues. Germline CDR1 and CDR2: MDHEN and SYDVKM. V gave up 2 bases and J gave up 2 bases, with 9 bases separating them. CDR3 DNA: TGTGCCAGCAGTTTAATCTCCACAAACACTGAAGCTTTCTTT. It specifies CASSLISTNTEAFF. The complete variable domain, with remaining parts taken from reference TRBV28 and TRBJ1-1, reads DVKVTQSSRYLVKRTGEKVFLECVQDMDHENMFWYRQDPGLGLRLIYFSYDVKMKEKGDIPEGYSVSREKKERFSLILESASTNQTSMYLCASSLISTNTEAFFGQGTRLTVV.

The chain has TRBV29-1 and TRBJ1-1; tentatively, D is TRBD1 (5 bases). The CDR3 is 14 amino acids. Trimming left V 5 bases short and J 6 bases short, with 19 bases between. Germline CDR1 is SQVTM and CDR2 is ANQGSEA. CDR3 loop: CSVTRQGLPPEAFF. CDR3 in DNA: TGCAGCGTTACCCGCCAGGGTTTACCCCCTGAAGCTTTCTTT. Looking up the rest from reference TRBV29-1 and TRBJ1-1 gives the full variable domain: SAVISQKPSRDICQRGTSLTIQCQVDSQVTMMFWYRQQPGQSLTLIATANQGSEATYESGFVIDKFPISRPNLTFSTLTVSNMSPEDSSIYLCSVTRQGLPPEAFFGQGTRLTVV.

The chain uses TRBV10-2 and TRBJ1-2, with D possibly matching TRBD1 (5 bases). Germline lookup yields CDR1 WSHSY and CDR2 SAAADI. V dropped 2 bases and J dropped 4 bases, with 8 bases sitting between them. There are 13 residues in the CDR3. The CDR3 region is CASSEGGLYGYTF. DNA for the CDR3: TGCGCCAGCAGTGAGGGGGGACTCTATGGCTACACCTTC.

The CDR3 here is CASSKDKEQGDTQYF. The CDR3 bases are TGTGCCAGCAGCAAAGACAAGGAACAGGGAGATACGCAGTATTTT. J is TRBJ2-3 and V is TRBV21-1; the table names TRBD1, a call not compared with the DNA. TRBV21-1 is shown as a pseudogene. The length of the CDR3 is 15 residues.

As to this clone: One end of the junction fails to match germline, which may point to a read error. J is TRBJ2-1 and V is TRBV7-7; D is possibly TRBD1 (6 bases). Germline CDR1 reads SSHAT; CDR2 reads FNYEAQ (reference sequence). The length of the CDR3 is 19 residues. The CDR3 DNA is TGTGCTAGCAGCACTTTACAGGGTGGGGGCCTTGACGTGATCAATGAGCAGTTCTTC. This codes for CASSTLQGGGLDVINEQFF. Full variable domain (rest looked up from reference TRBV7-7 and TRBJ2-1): GAGVSQSPRYKVTKRGQDVTLRCDPISSHATLYWYQQALGQGPEFLTYFNYEAQPDKSGLPSDRFSAERPEGSISTLTIQRTEQRDSAMYRCASSTLQGGGLDVINEQFFGPGTRLTVL.

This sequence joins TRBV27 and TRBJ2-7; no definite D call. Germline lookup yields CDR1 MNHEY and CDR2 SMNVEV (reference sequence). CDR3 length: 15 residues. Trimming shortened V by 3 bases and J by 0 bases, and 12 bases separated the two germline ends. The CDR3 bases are TGTGCCAGCAGTTTGACCCTTTCTAGCTCCTACGAGCAGTACGTC. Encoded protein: CASSLTLSSSYEQYV.

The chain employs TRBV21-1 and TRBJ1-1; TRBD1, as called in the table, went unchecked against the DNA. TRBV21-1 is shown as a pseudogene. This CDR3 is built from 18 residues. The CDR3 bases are TGTGCCAGCAGCAACCCTAAAACCACCCAGGGGGGCCGCGGTGAAGCTTTCTTT. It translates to CASSNPKTTQGGRGEAFF.

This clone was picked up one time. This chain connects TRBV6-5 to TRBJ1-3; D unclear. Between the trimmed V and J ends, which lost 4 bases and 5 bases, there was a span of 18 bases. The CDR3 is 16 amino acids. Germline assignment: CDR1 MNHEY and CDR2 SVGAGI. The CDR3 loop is CASSSYRGSGRNTIYF. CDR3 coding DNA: TGTGCCAGCAGTTCCTATCGAGGGTCAGGCAGAAACACCATATATTTT.